This record covers a single T cell receptor (beta chain). The source of the sample is a study of T cell responses to AZD1222 COVID-19 vaccine. The CDR3 is made up of 14 amino acids. CDR1 SGHRS and CDR2 YFSETQ come from the germline V gene. V was shortened by 0 bases and J by 6 bases, with 13 bases between the two germline ends. Libraries were prepared by immunoSEQ multiplex PCR; TCRdb keeps only in-frame clonotypes and omits some of them. The sample contains approximately 130,000 clones, 70% to 90% of which appear only once. The sample in question was peripheral blood, obtained on day 0 of AZD1222 vaccination. V usage is TRBV5-1 and J usage is TRBJ2-7; possible D gene TRBD2, 6 bases. This clonotype was sampled from an adult in good health. The CDR3 is CASSLVGGEGEQYF. CDR3 sequence (DNA): TGCGCCAGCAGCTTGGTGGGGGGAGAAGGCGAGCAGTACTTC. Together with reference TRBV5-1 and TRBJ2-7, the CDR3 gives the full variable domain: KAGVTQTPRYLIKTRGQQVTLSCSPISGHRSVSWYQQTPGQGLQFLFEYFSETQRNKGNFPGRFSGRQFSNSRSEMNVSTLELGDSALYLCASSLVGGEGEQYFGPGTRLTVT.